These 16 T cell receptor beta chains originate from one sample sequenced in a study of blood T cell repertoires in COVID-19. Sequenced by immunoSEQ multiplex PCR; TCRdb stores in-frame clones only, minus some. The profile shows 170,000 or so clones, about 72% of them singletons. The sample was PBMCs or T cells enriched from blood (not recorded which). Receptors originate from a woman between 45 and 65 years old who had recovered from COVID-19.

In its sample, this clone was seen once. This chain links TRBV4-2 with TRBJ2-2, with TRBD1 identical over 7 bases. The germline gives CDR1 LGHNA, CDR2 YNFKEQ. CDR3 length: 15 amino acids. J lost 5 bases, V lost 2 bases, and 5 bases had no gene match. CDR3 coding DNA: TGTGCCAGCAGCCAACAGACAGGGTTGACCGGGGAGCTGTTTTTT. It codes for CASSQQTGLTGELFF.

The chain employs TRBV5-1 and TRBJ2-7, with 7 positions matching TRBD2. This CDR3 spans 17 amino acids. Germline-derived CDR1 and CDR2 are SGHRS and YFSETQ. The V segment lost 2 bases and the J segment 1 base; nucleotides outside the gene matches: 12. The CDR3 coding sequence is TGCGCCAGCAGCTTAAACGCGGGGTCGGGAGGATCCTACGAGCAGTACTTC. Its protein product is CASSLNAGSGGSYEQYF.

This clone was found a few times. V gene TRBV30 combines with J gene TRBJ1-1; D might be TRBD1 (5 bases). The germline V and J ends were trimmed by 0 bases and 0 bases, with 11 bases remaining between them. Per germline, CDR1 GTSNPN and CDR2 SVGIG (reference sequence). The CDR3 is 15 amino acids. The CDR3 protein is CAWSVGGTLNTEAFF. DNA for the CDR3: TGTGCCTGGAGTGTAGGAGGGACCTTGAACACTGAAGCTTTCTTT.

This clone was found once. The chain carries TRBV28 and TRBJ2-2, with D perhaps TRBD1 (5 bases). Germline loops: CDR1 MDHEN, CDR2 SYDVKM. The CDR3 sequence is 18 residues long. The V gene lost 6 bases and the J gene lost 14 bases, with 34 bases spanning the gap. The CDR3 coding sequence is TGTGCCAGCAGCCGCGCTCGAGCAAGGGGTCCACTCCTCTTGGAACTGTTTTTT. Amino acid sequence: CASSRARARGPLLLELFF.

This clone was seen once. The rearrangement links TRBV7-8 to TRBJ1-4; 11 bases line up with TRBD1. Unmatched junction bases numbered 0, after V lost 4 bases and J lost 5 bases. The CDR3 runs 14 residues. Germline CDR1 reads SGHVS; CDR2 reads FQNEAQ. The CDR3 DNA follows: TGTGCCAGCAGCTGGACAGGGGGCAATGAAAAACTGTTTTTT. This codes for CASSWTGGNEKLFF.

The gene calls are TRBV11-3 and TRBJ1-4, with D possibly being TRBD1 (5 bases). V lost 2 bases and J 7 bases, leaving 8 bases between the germline ends. The CDR3 totals 13 residues. The germline CDR1 and CDR2 sequences are SGHNT and YENEEA. CDR3 sequence reads: CASSLSTGEKLFF. DNA for the CDR3: TGTGCCAGCAGCTTAAGTACAGGTGAAAAACTGTTTTTT.

The rearrangement joins TRBV6-2 or TRBV6-3 to TRBJ1-1; D gene unclear. Germline V gene lookup returns CDR1 MNHEY and CDR2 SVGEGT. The CDR3 is 12 residues long. The V end lost 5 bases, the J end lost 3 bases, and 7 bases lay between the germline ends. The DNA for the CDR3 is TGTGCCAGCAGTCGATCGGACACTGAAGCTTTCTTT. Translating it yields CASSRSDTEAFF.

Here the CDR3 reads CSVEDPTGVRWTEAFF. CDR3 DNA sequence: TGCAGCGTTGAAGATCCCACAGGGGTGAGGTGGACTGAAGCTTTCTTT. J is TRBJ1-1 and V is TRBV29-1; 7 nucleotides agree with TRBD1. V lost 0 bases to trimming and J lost 5 bases; unmatched junction nucleotides: 12. CDR3 length equals 16 residues. CDR1 is SQVTM and CDR2 is ANQGSEA in the germline V gene.

The chain employs TRBV3-1 (or the pseudogene TRBV3-2) and TRBJ2-4; 11 positions agree with TRBD1. V trimming: 4 bases; J trimming: 2 bases; junction bases outside the gene matches: 16. Looked up from germline, CDR1 is LGHDT and CDR2 is YNNKEL (reference sequence). The length of the CDR3 is 20 residues. This CDR3 is CASSLTVGQGDSRPKNIQYF. As DNA, the CDR3 is TGTGCCAGCAGCCTAACCGTGGGACAGGGGGACTCGCGGCCCAAAAACATTCAGTACTTC.

V gene TRBV19 combines with J gene TRBJ1-1, with TRBD1 as a possible D gene (5 bases). V lost 3 bases and J lost 1, with 18 bases in between. The germline V gene encodes CDR1 LNHDA and CDR2 SQIVND (reference sequence). The CDR3 totals 17 residues. CDR3 residues: CASSIGGAVSTNTEAFF. The CDR3 coding sequence is TGTGCCAGTAGTATTGGAGGGGCAGTTAGTACGAACACTGAAGCTTTCTTT.

There are a few counts of this clone. The chain recombines TRBV28 with TRBJ2-2; D remains ambiguous. CDR3 length: 11 amino acids. CDR1 is MDHEN and CDR2 is SYDVKM in the germline V gene. Trimming shortened V by 9 bases and J by 7 bases, and 9 bases separated the two germline ends. This CDR3 reads CASRRIGELFF. CDR3 in DNA: TGTGCCAGTCGGCGGATCGGGGAGCTGTTTTTT.

Only one count was recorded for this clone. Other DNA sequences in the same sample also yield this CDR3. The V call is TRBV27, the J call TRBJ1-2, with TRBD1 matching over 8 bases. Looked up from germline, CDR1 is MNHEY and CDR2 is SMNVEV (reference sequence). The J segment lost 1 base and the V segment lost 8 bases, leaving 0 bases of the junction unmatched. This CDR3 region has 12 residues. CDR3 in amino acids: CASGQGNYGYTF. The CDR3 region has the DNA TGTGCCAGCGGACAGGGTAACTATGGCTACACCTTC.

The genes are TRBV12-3 or TRBV12-4 and TRBJ2-2, with 7 bases identical to TRBD1. The CDR3 has 12 amino acids. V trimming: 6 bases; J trimming: 7 bases; junction bases outside the gene matches: 2. The CDR3 bases are TGTGCCAGCAGCAGGACAGGCGGGGAGCTGTTTTTT. It is translated as CASSRTGGELFF.

J is TRBJ2-1 and V is TRBV5-1, with 13 positions matching TRBD2. V lost 4 bases and J lost 2; bases outside the gene matches: 18. CDR1 is SGHRS and CDR2 is YFSETQ in the germline V gene. This CDR3 has 21 residues. The CDR3 loop is CASSPRGQGGTSGTTYNEQFF. The CDR3 DNA sequence: TGCGCCAGCAGCCCGCGCGGACAGGGTGGGACTAGCGGGACAACCTACAATGAGCAGTTCTTC. The full variable domain, rest sourced from reference TRBV5-1 and TRBJ2-1, is KAGVTQTPRYLIKTRGQQVTLSCSPISGHRSVSWYQQTPGQGLQFLFEYFSETQRNKGNFPGRFSGRQFSNSRSEMNVSTLELGDSALYLCASSPRGQGGTSGTTYNEQFFGPGTRLTVL.

The chain employs TRBV28 and TRBJ1-1; D is possibly TRBD1 (5 bases). Germline CDR1 MDHEN, CDR2 SYDVKM. The CDR3 covers 13 residues. Deletions cut 1 base from V and 7 bases from J, with 10 bases between. CDR3: CASSLFRVDEAFF. For the CDR3, the DNA is TGTGCCAGCAGTTTATTCAGGGTCGATGAAGCTTTCTTT.

The chain combines TRBV27 with TRBJ2-2; 11 nucleotides agree with TRBD2. The CDR3 has 16 amino acids. With V trimmed by 8 bases and J by 3 bases, 8 bases remained unmatched. The germline CDR1 and CDR2 sequences are MNHEY and SMNVEV (reference sequence). Here the CDR3 reads CASRLAGGVDTGELFF. CDR3 nucleotides: TGTGCCAGCCGTCTAGCGGGAGGTGTAGACACCGGGGAGCTGTTTTTT.